Here is one T cell receptor (beta chain) with its context. Its target is unknown. Sequencing of TCR beta was performed on blood CD8+ T cells and on blood CD4+ T cells. Through negative isolation, CD4+ and CD8+ T cells were obtained, while TEMRA cells were enriched using FACS. These data come from a study of CD8 T cells in Susac syndrome. General observations from the study: As the study acknowledged, the number of individuals in its TCR sequencing and HLA analysis was relatively small.

The CDR3 contains 14 residues. Trimming removed 3 bases from V and 12 bases from J; junction bases left unmatched: 10. Random hexamers primed reverse transcription of about 0.5 to 1 ug RNA. Coverage of TCR beta CDR3 amplification by immunoSEQ multiplex PCR extended to 54 Vbeta and 13 Jbeta. TCRdb used MiXCR to reprocess the immunoSEQ multiplex PCR reads, holding one entry per CDR3 protein. The sample holds hundreds of thousands of distinct CDR3 sequences, approximately 95% seen once. The sequence was obtained from a human donor with multiple sclerosis. Sequencing used CD4+ T cells from PBMCs. The chain joins TRBV12-3 or TRBV12-4 to TRBJ1-1; the match to TRBD1 covers 10 bases. The CDR3 loop reads CASSFGRQGATSFF. The CDR3 DNA is TGTGCCAGCAGTTTTGGGAGACAGGGGGCTACCTCTTTCTTT.